The clone carrying this TCR beta chain appeared a few times. As yet, its antigen is unknown. This entry comes from a study of response to subunit inactivated influenza vaccine. Study-wide points: Authors suggested few new T cells are recruited by each seasonal influenza vaccination.

This CDR3 has 14 amino acids. The V gene end was trimmed by 8 bases and the J gene end by 0 bases; junction bases not matched to a gene: 6. One entry per CDR3 protein results from TCRdb running MiXCR on the RT-PCR reads. The table includes around 760,000 distinct CDR3 sequences, roughly 13% detected once. The V and J genes are TRBV12-3 or TRBV12-4 and TRBJ2-7; the match to TRBD2 covers 8 bases. This receptor was identified in a man between 50 and 59 years old who received an inactivated influenza vaccine. The sequences come from PBMCs from blood, collected around two weeks before vaccination. CDR3 amino acids: CASRTSGSSYEQYF. DNA for the CDR3: TGTGCCAGCCGCACTAGCGGAAGCTCCTACGAGCAGTACTTC.